The rows below give T cell receptor beta chains drawn from one sample of a study of T cell repertoires in cytomegalovirus infection. No cognate antigen is known for these TCRs. TCRdb re-called the reads with MiXCR, one entry per CDR3 protein. The sample includes a few hundred thousand distinct CDR3 sequences, 20% to 25% of them seen just once. This specimen consisted of cultured PBMCs, obtained from culture after CMV antigen stimulation. The receptors were sampled from a human donor in good health (CMV status not recorded). Some clones in this sample may be carry-over from other donors' samples. CDR3s include the opening cysteine and the closing phenylalanine or tryptophan. A D gene is named only where the DNA matches it firmly. Rows give clone size only sometimes, using once, few, many, or a class for an expanded clone.

size	D	J	V	CDR3	DNA
few	-	TRBJ2-3	TRBV20-1	CSGEARQTSTDTQYF	TGCAGTGGCGAAGCTAGACAGACTAGCACAGATACGCAGTATTTT
many	-	TRBJ2-5	TRBV12-3/TRBV12-4	CASSLFEQETQYF	TGTGCCAGCAGTTTATTTGAGCAGGAGACCCAGTACTTC
-	-	TRBJ2-7	TRBV15	CATSRGEFGEQYF	TGTGCCACCAGCAGAGGGGAGTTCGGTGAGCAGTACTTC
many	-	TRBJ2-1	TRBV7-2	CASSSQGNEQFF	TGTGCCAGCAGCTCGCAGGGCAATGAGCAGTTCTTC
-	TRBD2	TRBJ2-3	TRBV20-1	CSARGGASGSTDTQYF	TGCAGTGCTAGGGGAGGGGCTAGCGGGAGCACAGATACGCAGTATTTT
few	-	TRBJ1-1	TRBV2	CASSVTYEAFF	TGTGCCAGCAGTGTTACCTACGAAGCTTTCTTT
many	TRBD1	TRBJ1-5	TRBV11-3	CASSSLRMDRGPQPSISSNQPQHF	TGTGCCAGCAGCTCCCTAAGGATGGACAGGGGGCCACAACCCAGCATATCGAGCAATCAGCCCCAGCATTTT
many	-	TRBJ2-3	TRBV28	CASSLGGRADTQYF	TGTGCCAGCAGTTTGGGGGGGCGGGCAGATACGCAGTATTTT
-	TRBD1	TRBJ1-5	TRBV19	CASSIWTGVNRNQPQHF	TGTGCCAGTAGTATCTGGACAGGGGTGAACCGCAATCAGCCCCAGCATTTT
many	-	TRBJ2-1	TRBV7-8	CASSLNVFGELTGVVEEQFF	TGTGCCAGCAGCTTAAATGTTTTTGGCGAGTTGACGGGAGTGGTGGAGGAGCAGTTCTTC